This T cell receptor (beta chain) was sequenced in a study of blood T cell repertoires in COVID-19. Across the study: Samples taken during acute and convalescent COVID-19 were collected in the United States, Italy and Spain. PBMCs, B-cell-depleted T cells, or T cells provided the cDNA or gDNA that made up the material.

Methods used by the authors: Amplifying reference gene primers gave estimates of nucleated cell counts. TCRdb keeps only in-frame clones here, not all; method: immunoSEQ multiplex PCR. From that table come the V and J calls and clone size; the DNA was used to work out D and trimming. The sample has about 270,000 clones; roughly 84% are singletons. Seattle-derived patients entered the study during active infection and were followed longitudinally. The V gene lost 3 bases and the J gene lost 2 bases, with 14 bases spanning the gap. CDR1 is GTSNPN, CDR2 SVGIG, per germline (reference sequence). The CDR3 spans 14 residues.

The source material was peripheral blood. The receptor was derived from a human donor with COVID-19, enrolled during active disease. The donor label of this sample is uncertain. V gene TRBV30 combines with J gene TRBJ2-7; unclear D gene. The CDR3 DNA reads as TGTGCCTGGAGGTTGACGGGTGGAACCTACGAGCAGTACTTC. Translated: CAWRLTGGTYEQYF.